This T cell receptor (beta chain) came from a study of monozygotic twins with inflammatory bowel disease. Notes on this clonotype: Antigen: not known.

TCRdb derives one entry per CDR3 protein from the 5' RACE reads, leaving out DNA. The table for this sample gives approximately 150,000 distinct CDR3 sequences. The germline CDR1 and CDR2 sequences are MNHNY and SVGAGI (reference sequence). The CDR3 extends over 14 amino acids. Whole-study findings and limits: What may have added variability to patient repertoires is that immunosuppressive treatments differed.

Sequencing was done on a sample of blood. The chain combines TRBV6-6 with TRBJ2-5; TCRdb proposes TRBD2, but this gene call is untestable without DNA. This TCR was recovered from a human donor with ulcerative colitis or Crohn's disease, or a healthy co-twin of an affected twin (not recorded which). The CDR3 reads CASSWTSGGETQYF.